The rows below give T cell receptor beta chains drawn from one sample of a study of shared clonotypes between healthy human individuals. The method was immunoSEQ multiplex PCR; TCRdb's version includes in-frame clones alone and lacks a portion of them. The data contain about 680,000 clones, roughly nine tenths of them singletons. The sequenced sample consisted of naive CD8+ T cells sorted from blood. Receptors originate from a man aged 25 to 40 in good health. CDR3s include the opening cysteine and the closing phenylalanine or tryptophan. Each record gives: CDR3 length, clone size, J gene, D gene, V gene, CDR3 protein, CDR3 DNA. D genes are given only for firm matches. Only some rows state a clone size, as once, few, many or a class for expanded clones.

13	NA	TRBJ1-1	TRBD1	TRBV19	CASSRQGDTEAFF	TGTGCCAGTAGCCGACAGGGCGACACTGAAGCTTTCTTT
16	NA	TRBJ2-4	NA	TRBV15	CATSREGRVAKNIQYF	TGTGCCACCAGCAGAGAGGGCAGGGTAGCCAAAAACATTCAGTACTTC
16	NA	TRBJ2-1	TRBD2	TRBV7-2	CASSRPGLVVGDEQFF	TGTGCCAGCAGCCGGCCGGGACTAGTTGTGGGAGATGAGCAGTTCTTC
16	NA	TRBJ2-2	TRBD2	TRBV7-6	CASSLGIAGAAGELFF	TGTGCCAGCAGCTTAGGAATAGCGGGAGCGGCCGGGGAGCTGTTTTTT
14	NA	TRBJ1-4	NA	TRBV9	CASSVGAENEKLFF	TGTGCCAGCAGCGTAGGGGCCGAGAATGAAAAACTGTTTTTT
14	NA	TRBJ2-3	TRBD2	TRBV28	CASSFGGDTDTQYF	TGTGCCAGCAGTTTCGGGGGGGACACAGATACGCAGTATTTT
13	NA	TRBJ2-3	NA	TRBV27	CASSLSRTDTQYF	TGTGCCAGCAGTTTATCGAGAACAGATACGCAGTATTTT
15	NA	TRBJ2-2	NA	TRBV12-5	CASGLDALGTGELFF	TGTGCTAGTGGTTTGGATGCCCTGGGGACCGGGGAGCTGTTTTTT
16	NA	TRBJ2-1	TRBD2	TRBV7-9	CASSLRAAGGWDEQFF	TGTGCCAGCAGCTTAAGAGCGGCGGGAGGCTGGGATGAGCAGTTCTTC
15	NA	TRBJ2-1	TRBD2	TRBV30	CAWSEGLAGGDEQFF	TGTGCCTGGAGCGAGGGACTAGCGGGAGGGGATGAGCAGTTCTTC
17	NA	TRBJ1-2	NA	TRBV4-3	CASSQDPLQGTNYGYTF	TGCGCCAGCAGCCAAGACCCCCTGCAGGGCACGAACTATGGCTACACCTTC
16	NA	TRBJ2-1	NA	TRBV4-3	CASSQVAESSYNEQFF	TGCGCCAGCAGCCAAGTAGCGGAAAGCTCCTACAATGAGCAGTTCTTC
14	NA	TRBJ1-2	NA	TRBV4-1	CASSQVQGNYGYTF	TGCGCCAGCAGCCAGGTACAGGGTAACTATGGCTACACCTTC
12	NA	TRBJ2-7	NA	TRBV5-5	CASSPPSGEQYF	TGTGCCAGCAGCCCGCCTTCGGGGGAGCAGTACTTC
12	NA	TRBJ2-3	NA	TRBV7-3	CASSDLTDTQYF	TGTGCCAGCAGCGACCTCACAGATACGCAGTATTTT
17	once	TRBJ2-7	NA	TRBV7-9	CASSGLLGTGSSYEQYF	TGTGCCAGCAGCGGTCTTCTCGGGACGGGGAGCTCCTACGAGCAGTACTTC
17	NA	TRBJ2-2	NA	TRBV9	CASSEPLGGAMGGELFF	TGTGCCAGCAGCGAGCCGCTCGGCGGGGCAATGGGCGGGGAGCTGTTTTTT
14	NA	TRBJ2-1	NA	TRBV25-1	CASSRRGAYNEQFF	TGTGCCAGCAGTCGAAGGGGGGCCTACAATGAGCAGTTCTTC
14	NA	TRBJ2-7	TRBD2	TRBV10-1	CASSSGVRSYEQYF	TGCGCCAGTTCTAGCGGGGTGAGGTCCTACGAGCAGTACTTC
13	NA	TRBJ1-3	NA	TRBV7-9	CASSPVSGNTIYF	TGTGCCAGCAGCCCGGTCTCTGGAAACACCATATATTTT
12	NA	TRBJ1-5	NA	TRBV12-2	CASRSLNWPQHF	TGTGCAAGTCGCTCTCTAAATTGGCCCCAGCATTTT
14	NA	TRBJ1-1	NA	TRBV11-3	CASSSDSGGTEAFF	TGTGCCAGCAGCTCGGACAGCGGGGGCACTGAAGCTTTCTTT
17	NA	TRBJ2-3	NA	TRBV28	CASSLPWGRTGTDTQYF	TGTGCCAGCAGTTTACCGTGGGGAAGAACCGGCACAGATACGCAGTATTTT
13	NA	TRBJ2-2	NA	TRBV7-2	CAMGEENTGELFF	TGTGCCATGGGGGAGGAGAACACCGGGGAGCTGTTTTTT
14	NA	TRBJ2-7	NA	TRBV27	CASSLAGYGAEQYF	TGTGCCAGCAGTTTAGCCGGATATGGGGCCGAGCAGTACTTC
15	NA	TRBJ2-1	TRBD2	TRBV6-5	CASSPSGSTYNEQFF	TGTGCCAGCAGTCCTAGCGGGAGTACCTACAATGAGCAGTTCTTC
8	once	TRBJ2-3	NA	TRBV29-1	CSVDTQYF	TGCAGCGTTGATACGCAGTATTTT
16	NA	TRBJ2-2	NA	TRBV7-3	CASSLGPGMNTGELFF	TGTGCCAGCAGCTTGGGCCCGGGGATGAACACCGGGGAGCTGTTTTTT
14	NA	TRBJ2-1	NA	TRBV7-2	CASSFSGSYNEQFF	TGTGCCAGCAGTTTCAGCGGGTCCTACAATGAGCAGTTCTTC